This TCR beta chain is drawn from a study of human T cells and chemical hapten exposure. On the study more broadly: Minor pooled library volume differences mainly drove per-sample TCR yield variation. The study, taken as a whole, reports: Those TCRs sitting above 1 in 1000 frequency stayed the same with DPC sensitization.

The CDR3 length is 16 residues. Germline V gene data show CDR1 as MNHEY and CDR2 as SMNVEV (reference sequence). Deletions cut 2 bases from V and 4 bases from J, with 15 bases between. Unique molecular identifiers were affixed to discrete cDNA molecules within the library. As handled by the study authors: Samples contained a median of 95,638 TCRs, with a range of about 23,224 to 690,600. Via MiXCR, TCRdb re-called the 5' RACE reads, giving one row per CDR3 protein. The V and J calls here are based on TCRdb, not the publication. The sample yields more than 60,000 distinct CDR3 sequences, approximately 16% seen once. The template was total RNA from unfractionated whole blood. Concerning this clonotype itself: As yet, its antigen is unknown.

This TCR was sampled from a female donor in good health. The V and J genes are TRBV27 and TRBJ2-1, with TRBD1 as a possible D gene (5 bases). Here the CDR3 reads CASSLMLGHTYNEQFF. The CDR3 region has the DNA TGTGCCAGCAGTTTAATGTTGGGGCACACATACAATGAGCAGTTCTTC.